A single sample is the source of the 32 T cell receptor beta chains below, sequenced in a study of metastatic and nonmetastatic thyroid tumors. No patient had received any treatment before thyroid surgery. TCRdb re-clonotyped the PCR reads through MiXCR. The table shows some 16,000 clones, with 20% to 25% occurring only once. The sequenced material came from tumor tissue. The origin of the receptors is a male donor with papillary thyroid cancer or a benign thyroid nodule (not recorded which). Some clones in this sample may be carry-over from other donors' samples.

The V and J genes are TRBV5-1 and TRBJ1-2; TRBD1 matches at 10 bases. V shed 3 bases, J shed 4 bases, and the junction held 3 bases outside the gene matches. Germline V gene lookup returns CDR1 SGHRS and CDR2 YFSETQ. The CDR3 totals 14 residues. The CDR3 DNA is TGCGCCAGCAGCTGGGACAGGGGTCCCTATGGCTACACCTTC. It is translated as CASSWDRGPYGYTF.

The V gene is TRBV11-3, the J gene TRBJ2-5; D gene uncertain. CDR3 size: 14 residues. Germline CDR1 and CDR2: SGHNT and YENEEA. Deletions cut 0 bases from V and 4 bases from J, with 9 bases between. CDR3 coding DNA: TGTGCCAGCAGCTTAGAAGGGCCTCGAGAGACCCAGTACTTC. Encoded protein: CASSLEGPRETQYF.

This clone was counted a single time. V is TRBV11-1 and J is TRBJ2-3, with 9 bases matching TRBD2. V shed 5 bases and J 6 bases; nucleotides not matched to a gene: 12. This CDR3 contains 16 residues. The germline V gene has CDR1 SGHAT and CDR2 FQDESV (reference sequence). The CDR3 here is CASSSLGASGMDTQYF. Written as DNA, the CDR3 is TGTGCCAGCAGCAGCTTAGGGGCTAGCGGGATGGATACGCAGTATTTT.

This clone was observed at least ten times. The J gene is TRBJ1-3, the V gene TRBV19, with D unclear. CDR1 and CDR2 from the germline V gene are LNHDA and SQIVND (reference sequence). The germline V and J ends were trimmed by 7 bases and 0 bases, with 16 bases remaining between them. The CDR3 runs 16 residues. CDR3 coding DNA: TGTGCCAGTACCGAAGCCCGACCGCGCTCTGGAAACACCATATATTTT. This gives the protein CASTEARPRSGNTIYF.

This clone was detected a few times. This chain uses TRBV6-5 with TRBJ1-4; no definite D call. CDR3 length: 17 amino acids. CDR1 MNHEY and CDR2 SVGAGI come from the germline V gene. Trimming cost V 0 bases and J 0 bases, with 11 bases left between them. CDR3 residues: CASSYSRAAATNEKLFF. The CDR3 DNA is TGTGCCAGCAGTTACTCTAGGGCAGCTGCAACTAATGAAAAACTGTTTTTT.

This clone is medium-sized by share. The chain carries TRBV12-3 or TRBV12-4 and TRBJ2-5; no clear D gene. CDR3 length: 15 residues. Trimming left V 5 bases short and J 3 bases short, with 16 bases between. CDR3 in amino acids: CASSLASRNKETQYF. DNA for the CDR3: TGTGCCAGCAGTCTGGCGAGTAGAAACAAAGAGACCCAGTACTTC.

This clone has a count of ten or more. This sequence joins TRBV20-1 and TRBJ1-6, with D perhaps TRBD1 (5 bases). This CDR3 contains 14 residues. Trimming shortened V by 7 bases and J by 7 bases, and 17 bases separated the two germline ends. The germline gives CDR1 DFQATT, CDR2 SNEGSKA (reference sequence). DNA of the CDR3: TGCAGTGTAGGACGTAGGGGCGGGAATTCACCCCTCCACTTT. It encodes CSVGRRGGNSPLHF.

This clone has a single count. The chain recombines TRBV18 with TRBJ1-5; the match to TRBD1 covers 7 bases. CDR3 length equals 15 residues. CDR1 KGHSH and CDR2 LQKENI come from the germline V gene. J was trimmed by 0 bases and V by 10 bases; bases with no gene match: 9. This CDR3 reads CATMGQSFSNQPQHF. The CDR3 DNA sequence: TGTGCCACCATGGGACAGTCCTTTAGCAATCAGCCCCAGCATTTT.

The rearrangement links TRBV11-2 to TRBJ2-5, with 7 bases that match TRBD2. The CDR3 sequence is 15 residues long. Germline CDR1 and CDR2: SGHAT and FQNNGV. Unmatched junction bases numbered 9, after V lost 1 base and J lost 7 bases. CDR3 coding DNA: TGTGCCAGCAGCTTAGGACTAGCTACGGGGGGGACCCAGTACTTC. This sequence encodes CASSLGLATGGTQYF.

This clone was seen ten or more times. Other DNA sequences of this sample code for an identical CDR3. The gene calls are TRBV5-1 and TRBJ2-3; 8 bases match TRBD2. CDR1 is SGHRS and CDR2 is YFSETQ in the germline V gene. Trimming removed 2 bases from V and 6 bases from J; junction bases left unmatched: 11. The length of the CDR3 is 16 residues. For the CDR3, the DNA is TGCGCCAGCAGCTTCGGTCGAGCGGGGGCAGGGGATACGCAGTATTTT. Translating it yields CASSFGRAGAGDTQYF.

In its sample, this clone was seen many times. A much larger clone lies one base from this, so it may be a read error. The V call is TRBV2, the J call TRBJ1-3; D unclear. The CDR3 loop spans 11 amino acids. Trimming took off 6 bases at V and 8 bases at J, with 8 bases between the two ends. CDR1 is SNHLY, CDR2 FYNNEI, per germline. CDR3 sequence (DNA): TGTGCCAGCAGCGAGGGTTACACCATATATTTT. Encoded protein: CASSEGYTIYF.

This clone was counted a single time. The chain links TRBV30 to TRBJ2-2; TRBD1 might be the D (5 bases). CDR1 and CDR2 from the germline V gene are GTSNPN and SVGIG (reference sequence). Trimming took off 4 bases at V and 1 base at J, with 10 bases between the two ends. The CDR3 is 14 amino acids. CDR3 nucleotide sequence: TGTGCCTGGATTGCGGACATGAACACCGGGGAGCTGTTTTTT. Protein: CAWIADMNTGELFF.

V usage is TRBV9 and J usage is TRBJ1-2; D may be TRBD1 (5 bases). V was cut by 2 bases and J by 7 bases, with 6 bases left in between. Germline V CDR1 and CDR2: SGDLS, YYNGEE. This CDR3 region has 11 residues. As DNA, the CDR3 is TGTGCCAGCAGCGTGACAGTTGGCTACACCTTC. Its translation: CASSVTVGYTF.

The chain combines TRBV2 with TRBJ1-2; 7 nucleotides align to TRBD1. The CDR3 sequence is 11 residues long. Germline V gene lookup returns CDR1 SNHLY and CDR2 FYNNEI. The ends lost 8 bases at V and 6 bases at J; junction bases unmatched: 3. The CDR3 DNA follows: TGTGCCAGCGGCCAGGGGGATGGCTACACCTTC. Translated: CASGQGDGYTF.

This clone was observed many times. The CDR3 DNA reads TGTGCCAGCAGTGAAAGACCGCTGGCTAACTATGGCTACACCTTC. As protein: CASSERPLANYGYTF. This rearrangement joins TRBV6-1 to TRBJ1-2; no reliable D call. Trimming pared 2 bases from V and 0 bases from J, leaving 10 bases between. Germline V lookup: CDR1 MNHNS, CDR2 SASEGT. The CDR3 loop spans 15 amino acids.

V usage is TRBV28 and J usage is TRBJ1-2; D gene unclear. Trimming cost V 5 bases and J 13 bases, with 17 bases left between them. The CDR3 has 12 residues. Per the germline V gene, CDR1 is MDHEN and CDR2 is SYDVKM. The CDR3 protein is CASSTPARTCTF. CDR3 sequence (DNA): TGTGCCAGCAGTACCCCCGCCAGGACCTGCACCTTC.

This clone is labeled as medium-sized. The chain carries TRBV27 and TRBJ1-6; D is unresolved. This CDR3 has 13 residues. Germline CDR1 is MNHEY and CDR2 is SMNVEV (reference sequence). Trimming took 4 bases from V and 10 from J, leaving 11 bases between them. CDR3 DNA: TGTGCCAGCAGTTACCAAGGGAGATCACCCCTCCACTTT. Translated: CASSYQGRSPLHF.

This chain connects TRBV4-1 to TRBJ1-6, with 10 nucleotides matching TRBD1. Germline V gives CDR1 MGHRA, CDR2 YSYEKL. The CDR3 covers 17 residues. With 0 bases clipped from V and 5 bases from J, the junction kept 4 bases outside the gene matches. The CDR3 DNA sequence: TGCGCCAGCAGCCAAGAGGGACAGGGGCTTCATAATTCACCCCTCCACTTT. The encoded protein is CASSQEGQGLHNSPLHF.

This clone was counted at least ten times. The V and J genes are TRBV30 and TRBJ2-3; a possible D gene is TRBD2 (6 bases). The germline CDR1 and CDR2 sequences are GTSNPN and SVGIG (reference sequence). V lost 1 base and J lost 5, with 16 bases in between. The CDR3 runs to 15 residues. As DNA, the CDR3 is TGTGCCTGGAGTGCCCTCGGAGGGGATGGAGATACGCAGTATTTT. Its protein is CAWSALGGDGDTQYF.

This clone was seen just once. This chain uses TRBV24-1 with TRBJ2-1; 14 bases line up with TRBD2. Looked up from germline, CDR1 is KGHDR and CDR2 is SFDVKD. The CDR3 is made up of 18 amino acids. V lost 1 base and J lost 10; bases outside the gene matches: 11. This CDR3 is CATSDFRTSGRSLGEQFF. CDR3 DNA sequence: TGTGCCACCAGTGATTTCCGGACTAGCGGGAGGAGCCTAGGGGAGCAGTTCTTC.

The gene calls are TRBV5-1 and TRBJ2-5, with 8 bases lining up with TRBD2. Germline V gene lookup returns CDR1 SGHRS and CDR2 YFSETQ. The CDR3 sequence is 16 residues long. The junction had 8 bases not matched to a gene; V was cut back by 0 bases and J by 4 bases. The CDR3 coding sequence is TGCGCCAGCAGCTTGGGAAAGCGGGAGTTAGTAGAGACCCAGTACTTC. It yields the protein CASSLGKRELVETQYF.

This clone is termed medium-sized (0.01 to 0.1%). The genes are TRBV27 and TRBJ2-7; D gene unclear. In germline, CDR1 is MNHEY, CDR2 SMNVEV (reference sequence). The ends were cut back, 5 bases at V and 5 bases at J, with 16 bases in the middle. The CDR3 has 14 residues. DNA for the CDR3: TGTGCCAGCAGTCCAGCAGACGGCCTCCACGAGCAGTACTTC. Protein product: CASSPADGLHEQYF.

The CDR3 DNA follows: TGTGCCAGCAGTTTTGAACAGGGTCCCGGGGAGCTGTTTTTT. Amino acid sequence: CASSFEQGPGELFF. V usage is TRBV27 and J usage is TRBJ2-2; TRBD1 might be the D (6 bases). The CDR3 contains 14 residues. Trimming cost V 3 bases and J 6 bases, with 11 bases left between them. From germline, CDR1 is MNHEY and CDR2 SMNVEV (reference sequence).

V gene TRBV11-3 combines with J gene TRBJ2-7; maybe TRBD1 (6 bases). This CDR3 has 16 residues. With 3 bases removed from V and 4 bases from J, the gap between germline ends came to 19 bases. The germline V gene encodes CDR1 SGHNT and CDR2 YENEEA. The chain's CDR3 is CASSFIAWGQSYEQYF. CDR3 sequence (DNA): TGTGCCAGCAGCTTTATAGCTTGGGGACAATCGTACGAGCAGTACTTC.

This clone was seen many times. The chain employs TRBV4-2 and TRBJ1-2; weak D call: TRBD1 (6 bases). Germline V gene sequence: CDR1 LGHNA, CDR2 YNFKEQ. This CDR3 spans 17 amino acids. Trimming cost V 0 bases and J 5 bases, with 19 bases left between them. This CDR3 reads CASSQEIRAGATYGYTF. For the CDR3, the DNA is TGTGCCAGCAGCCAAGAAATCCGGGCAGGGGCTACTTATGGCTACACCTTC.

This clone appeared many times. The J gene is TRBJ2-3, the V gene TRBV7-9; 12 nucleotides match TRBD2. After removal of 11 bases from V and 6 bases from J, the junction contained 9 bases not matched to a gene. Germline V gives CDR1 SEHNR, CDR2 FQNEAQ (reference sequence). The CDR3 spans 14 residues. CDR3 sequence reads: CAGLSSGGADTQYF. The CDR3 region has the DNA TGTGCCGGACTGTCTAGCGGGGGGGCGGATACGCAGTATTTT.

This clone was counted only a few times. At one end, the junction sequence differs from germline, possibly due to a read error. The chain links TRBV2 to TRBJ2-1, with D possibly matching TRBD2 (6 bases). From germline, CDR1 is SNHLY and CDR2 FYNNEI. The CDR3 has 15 residues. The CDR3 loop reads CASSRWRDVYNDQFF. The CDR3 bases are TGTGCCAGCAGTAGGTGGCGGGATGTTTACAATGATCAGTTCTTC.

Within the sample, this clone is medium-sized. This sequence joins TRBV6-1 and TRBJ2-1, with TRBD1 as a possible D gene (6 bases). The CDR3 extends over 13 amino acids. Germline V CDR1 and CDR2: MNHNS, SASEGT. V gave up 6 bases and J gave up 8 bases, with 14 bases separating them. CDR3 DNA sequence: TGTGCCAGCAGACCTGATGGGGGCGATGAGCAGTTCTTC. As protein: CASRPDGGDEQFF.

This clone showed up many times. The chain carries TRBV2 and TRBJ1-4; a weak D match, TRBD1 (5 bases). This CDR3 spans 14 amino acids. The ends were cut back, 6 bases at V and 3 bases at J, with 11 bases in the middle. Germline CDR1 reads SNHLY; CDR2 reads FYNNEI. This chain's CDR3 is CASSDAGANEKLFF. In nucleotides, the CDR3 is TGTGCCAGCAGCGACGCGGGGGCTAATGAAAAACTGTTTTTT. Based on the CDR3 plus reference TRBV2 and TRBJ1-4, the full variable domain is EPEVTQTPSHQVTQMGQEVILRCVPISNHLYFYWYRQILGQKVEFLVSFYNNEISEKSEIFDDQFSVERPDGSNFTLKIRSTKLEDSAMYFCASSDAGANEKLFFGSGTQLSVL.

There are many counts of this clone. The gene calls are TRBV4-1 and TRBJ1-1, with D hard to call. Germline CDR1 MGHRA, CDR2 YSYEKL. V lost 0 bases to trimming and J lost 3 bases, with 11 bases between them. This CDR3 contains 15 residues. The CDR3 loop reads CASSQEPGRDTEAFF. The CDR3 coding sequence is TGCGCCAGCAGCCAAGAGCCGGGTCGAGACACTGAAGCTTTCTTT.

This clone was counted at least ten times. The chain combines TRBV10-1 with TRBJ2-2; a weak D match, TRBD1 (6 bases). The CDR3 spans 17 residues. Deletions cut 1 base from V and 3 bases from J, with 15 bases between. Germline V lookup: CDR1 WNHNN, CDR2 SYGVQD (reference sequence). CDR3: CASSEWRQGLDTGELFF. The CDR3 DNA reads as TGCGCCAGCAGTGAGTGGCGTCAGGGGTTGGACACCGGGGAGCTGTTTTTT.

This clone has just a few counts. V gene TRBV6-1 combines with J gene TRBJ1-1; D call uncertain. Per the germline V gene, CDR1 is MNHNS and CDR2 is SASEGT. Trimming took 7 bases from V and 2 from J, leaving 17 bases between them. The CDR3 has 15 residues. The CDR3, as DNA: TGTGCCAGCATCCCAGCCGCGTGGGTTAACACTGAAGCTTTCTTT. Its translation: CASIPAAWVNTEAFF.